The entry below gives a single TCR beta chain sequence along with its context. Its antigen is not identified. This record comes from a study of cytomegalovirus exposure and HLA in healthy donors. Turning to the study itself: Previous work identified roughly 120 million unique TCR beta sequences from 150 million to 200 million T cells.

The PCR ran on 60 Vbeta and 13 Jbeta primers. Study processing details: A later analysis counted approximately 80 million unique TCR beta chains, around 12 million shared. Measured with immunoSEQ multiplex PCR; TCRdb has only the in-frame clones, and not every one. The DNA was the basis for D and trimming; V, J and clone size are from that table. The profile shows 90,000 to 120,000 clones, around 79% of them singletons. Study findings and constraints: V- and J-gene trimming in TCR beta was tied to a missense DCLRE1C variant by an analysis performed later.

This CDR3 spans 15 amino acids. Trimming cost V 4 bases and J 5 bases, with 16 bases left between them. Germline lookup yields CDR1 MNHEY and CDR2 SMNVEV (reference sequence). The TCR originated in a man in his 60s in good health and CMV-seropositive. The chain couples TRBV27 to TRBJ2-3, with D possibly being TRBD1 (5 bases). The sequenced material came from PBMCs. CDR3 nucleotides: TGTGCCAGCAGTTACCCAGGGCAGGGTGGAGATACGCAGTATTTT. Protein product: CASSYPGQGGDTQYF.